This T cell receptor beta chain was sequenced during a study of blood T cell repertoires in COVID-19. CDR3 length: 16 amino acids. J was trimmed by 3 bases and V by 2 bases; bases with no gene match: 3. The V gene's germline CDR1 is MNHEY and CDR2 SMNVEV (reference sequence). Data came from immunoSEQ multiplex PCR; TCRdb stores just in-frame clones and leaves some out. Here the sample spans 100,000 to 150,000 clones, approximately 74% being singletons. V is TRBV27 and J is TRBJ2-7; 14 bases agree with TRBD2. The sample was peripheral blood. The sequence was collected from a man between 60 and 70 years old with acute or convalescent COVID-19. DNA of the CDR3: TGTGCCAGCAGTTTAGAAGGGACTAGCGGGAGCTACGAGCAGTACTTC. As protein: CASSLEGTSGSYEQYF.